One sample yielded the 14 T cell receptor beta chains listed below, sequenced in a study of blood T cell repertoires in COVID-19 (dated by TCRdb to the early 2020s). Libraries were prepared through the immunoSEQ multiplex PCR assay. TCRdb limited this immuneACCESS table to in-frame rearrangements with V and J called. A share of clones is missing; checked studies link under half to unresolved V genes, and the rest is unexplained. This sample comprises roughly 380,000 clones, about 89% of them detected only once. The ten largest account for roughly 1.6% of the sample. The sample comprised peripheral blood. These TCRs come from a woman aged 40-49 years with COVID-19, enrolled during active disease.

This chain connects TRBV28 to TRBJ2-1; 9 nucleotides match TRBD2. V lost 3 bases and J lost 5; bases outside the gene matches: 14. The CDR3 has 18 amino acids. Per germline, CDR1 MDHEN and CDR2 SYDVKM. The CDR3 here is CASSFLAISGRPDNEQFF. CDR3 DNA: TGTGCCAGCAGTTTCCTCGCCATAAGCGGGAGGCCCGACAATGAGCAGTTCTTC. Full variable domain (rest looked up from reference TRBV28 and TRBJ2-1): DVKVTQSSRYLVKRTGEKVFLECVQDMDHENMFWYRQDPGLGLRLIYFSYDVKMKEKGDIPEGYSVSREKKERFSLILESASTNQTSMYLCASSFLAISGRPDNEQFFGPGTRLTVL.

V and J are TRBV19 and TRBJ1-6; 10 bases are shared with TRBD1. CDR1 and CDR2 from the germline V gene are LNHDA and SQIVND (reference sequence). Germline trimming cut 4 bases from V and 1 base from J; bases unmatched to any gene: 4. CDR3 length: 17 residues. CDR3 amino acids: CASSTRDRGSYNSPLHF. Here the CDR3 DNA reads TGTGCCAGTAGTACCCGGGACAGGGGATCCTATAATTCACCCCTCCACTTT.

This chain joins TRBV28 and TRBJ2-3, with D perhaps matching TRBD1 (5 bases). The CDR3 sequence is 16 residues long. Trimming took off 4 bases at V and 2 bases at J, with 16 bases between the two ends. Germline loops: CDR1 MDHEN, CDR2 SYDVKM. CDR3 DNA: TGTGCCAGCAGTTACGACAAGGGGTCGTCCACAGATACGCAGTATTTT. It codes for CASSYDKGSSTDTQYF.

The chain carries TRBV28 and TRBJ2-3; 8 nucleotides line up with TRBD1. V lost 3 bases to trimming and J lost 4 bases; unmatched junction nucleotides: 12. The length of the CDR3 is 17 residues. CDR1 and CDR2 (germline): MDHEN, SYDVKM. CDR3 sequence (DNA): TGTGCCAGCAGTTTCCACGGACAGGGTTATTACCCAGATACGCAGTATTTT. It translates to CASSFHGQGYYPDTQYF.

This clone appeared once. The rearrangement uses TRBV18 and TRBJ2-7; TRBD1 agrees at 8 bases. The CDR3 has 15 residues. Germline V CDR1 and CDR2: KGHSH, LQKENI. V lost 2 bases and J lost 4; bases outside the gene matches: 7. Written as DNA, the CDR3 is TGTGCCAGCTCACCAACCGGGACAGGCGCATACGAGCAGTACTTC. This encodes CASSPTGTGAYEQYF.

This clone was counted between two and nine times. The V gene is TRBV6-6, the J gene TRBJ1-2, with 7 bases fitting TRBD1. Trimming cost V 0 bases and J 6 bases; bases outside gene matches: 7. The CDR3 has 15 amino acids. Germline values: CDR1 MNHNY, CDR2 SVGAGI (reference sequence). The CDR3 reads CASSYSGGQVNGYTF. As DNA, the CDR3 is TGTGCCAGCAGTTACTCAGGTGGACAGGTGAATGGCTACACCTTC.

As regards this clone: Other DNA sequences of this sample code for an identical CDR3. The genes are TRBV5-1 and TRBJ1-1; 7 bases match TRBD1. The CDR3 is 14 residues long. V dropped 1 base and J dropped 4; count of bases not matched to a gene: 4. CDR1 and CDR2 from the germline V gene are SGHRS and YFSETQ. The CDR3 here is CASSLNRGGTEAFF. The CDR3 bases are TGCGCCAGCAGCTTGAACAGGGGAGGCACTGAAGCTTTCTTT.

The CDR3 nucleotides are TGTGCCAGCCGAGGGGCGGGAGGTAATTCACCCCTCCACTTT. This gives the protein CASRGAGGNSPLHF. V gene TRBV7-9 combines with J gene TRBJ1-6; TRBD1 might be the D (5 bases). From germline, CDR1 is SEHNR and CDR2 FQNEAQ (reference sequence). This CDR3 has 14 amino acids. The V end was cut by 8 bases, the J end by 6 bases, with 14 bases between.

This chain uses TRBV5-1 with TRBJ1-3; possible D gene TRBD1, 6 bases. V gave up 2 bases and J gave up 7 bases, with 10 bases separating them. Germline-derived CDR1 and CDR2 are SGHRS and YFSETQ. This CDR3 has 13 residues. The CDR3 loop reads CASSFGTPNTIYF. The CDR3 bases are TGCGCCAGCAGCTTTGGGACACCGAACACCATATATTTT.

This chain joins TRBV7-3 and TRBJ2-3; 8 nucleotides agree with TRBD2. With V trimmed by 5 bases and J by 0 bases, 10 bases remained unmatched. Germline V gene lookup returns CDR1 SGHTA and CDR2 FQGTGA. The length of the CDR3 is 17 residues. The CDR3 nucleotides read TGTGCCAGCAGCCCCAGGGTAGCGGGAACTAGCACAGATACGCAGTATTTT. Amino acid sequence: CASSPRVAGTSTDTQYF.

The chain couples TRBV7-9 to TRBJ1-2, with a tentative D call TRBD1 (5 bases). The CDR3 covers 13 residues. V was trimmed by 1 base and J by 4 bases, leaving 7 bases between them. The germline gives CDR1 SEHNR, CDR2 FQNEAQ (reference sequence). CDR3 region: CASSLGQFYGYTF. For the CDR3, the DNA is TGTGCCAGCAGCTTAGGACAGTTCTATGGCTACACCTTC. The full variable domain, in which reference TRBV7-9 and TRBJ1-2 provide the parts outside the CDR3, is DTGVSQNPRHKITKRGQNVTFRCDPISEHNRLYWYRQTLGQGPEFLTYFQNEAQLEKSRLLSDRFSAERPKGSFSTLEIQRTEQGDSAMYLCASSLGQFYGYTFGSGTRLTVV.

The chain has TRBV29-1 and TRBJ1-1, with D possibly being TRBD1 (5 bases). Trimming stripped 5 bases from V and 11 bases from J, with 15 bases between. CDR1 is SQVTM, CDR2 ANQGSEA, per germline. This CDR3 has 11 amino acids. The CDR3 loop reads CSVFGGGLAFF. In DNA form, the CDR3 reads TGCAGCGTTTTCGGGGGAGGTCTTGCTTTCTTT.

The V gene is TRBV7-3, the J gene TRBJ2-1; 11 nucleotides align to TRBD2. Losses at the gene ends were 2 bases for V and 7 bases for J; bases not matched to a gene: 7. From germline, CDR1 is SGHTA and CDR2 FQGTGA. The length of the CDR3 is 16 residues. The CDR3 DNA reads TGTGCCAGCAGCTTATCTGGGCTAGCGGGAGGAAATGAGCAGTTCTTC. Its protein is CASSLSGLAGGNEQFF.

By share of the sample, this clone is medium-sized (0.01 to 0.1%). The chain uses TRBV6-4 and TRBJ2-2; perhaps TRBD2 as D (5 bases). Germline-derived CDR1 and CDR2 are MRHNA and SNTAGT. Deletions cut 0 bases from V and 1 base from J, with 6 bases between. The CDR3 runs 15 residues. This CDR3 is CASSDSSENTGELFF. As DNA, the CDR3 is TGTGCCAGCAGTGACTCTAGCGAGAACACCGGGGAGCTGTTTTTT.